What follows are 32 T cell receptor beta chains derived from one specimen sequenced in a study of T cell clones after liver transplantation. Only in-frame clones appear in the TCRdb table, and some are missing; sequencing was by immunoSEQ multiplex PCR. The table records 65,000 to 95,000 clones, over 70% of them present only once. The sequences come from CD4+ T cells from blood, collected before liver transplant. The origin of the receptors is a human donor who received a liver transplant.

The chain carries TRBV5-1 and TRBJ1-2, with unresolved D. CDR3 length: 15 amino acids. Germline V lookup: CDR1 SGHRS, CDR2 YFSETQ. V shed 0 bases and J shed 2 bases, with 11 bases lying between them. This chain's CDR3 is CASSLGLGVNYGYTF. The CDR3 DNA sequence: TGCGCCAGCAGCTTGGGACTGGGAGTAAACTATGGCTACACCTTC.

V is TRBV29-1 and J is TRBJ2-3, with D perhaps assigned TRBD1 or TRBD2 (5 bases each). Deletions cut 8 bases from V and 3 bases from J, with 15 bases between. Germline lookup yields CDR1 SQVTM and CDR2 ANQGSEA. The CDR3 is 13 amino acids. CDR3 in DNA: TGCAGCCACGTGGGACCTAAGACAGATACGCAGTATTTT. Its translation is CSHVGPKTDTQYF.

This chain connects TRBV5-4 to TRBJ1-1; possibly TRBD1 for D (5 bases). Germline CDR1 is SGHNT and CDR2 is YYREEE (reference sequence). CDR3 length: 14 residues. Trimming left V 1 base short and J 4 bases short, with 11 bases between. The CDR3 DNA sequence: TGTGCCAGCAGCTTGACGGGGGGGAGCACTGAAGCTTTCTTT. It is translated as CASSLTGGSTEAFF.

The rearrangement uses TRBV27 and TRBJ1-1; 7 bases map to TRBD1. V gave up 6 bases and J gave up 11 bases; unmatched junction bases: 6. Per the germline V gene, CDR1 is MNHEY and CDR2 is SMNVEV (reference sequence). The CDR3 has 11 amino acids. The CDR3, as DNA: TGTGCCAGCAGCCAGACAGGGCGGGCTTTCTTT. The encoded protein is CASSQTGRAFF.

The chain uses TRBV28 and TRBJ2-7, with no clear D. The CDR3 contains 12 residues. Per germline, CDR1 MDHEN and CDR2 SYDVKM. Trimming took off 4 bases at V and 3 bases at J, with 7 bases between the two ends. The CDR3 sequence is CASSYQNYEQYF. Written as DNA, the CDR3 is TGTGCCAGCAGTTACCAGAACTACGAGCAGTACTTC. The whole variable domain, filled in from reference TRBV28 and TRBJ2-7, reads DVKVTQSSRYLVKRTGEKVFLECVQDMDHENMFWYRQDPGLGLRLIYFSYDVKMKEKGDIPEGYSVSREKKERFSLILESASTNQTSMYLCASSYQNYEQYFGPGTRLTVT.

This clone was seen only once. The CDR3 region is CASSLPGFNQPQHF. The CDR3, as DNA: TGTGCCAGCAGTTTACCGGGGTTCAATCAGCCCCAGCATTTT. This sequence joins TRBV28 and TRBJ1-5; D is unclear. Between the trimmed V and J ends, which lost 2 bases and 3 bases, there was a span of 8 bases. Germline-derived CDR1 and CDR2 are MDHEN and SYDVKM. This CDR3 is 14 amino acids long.

V usage is TRBV5-6 and J usage is TRBJ1-2, with D possibly being TRBD1 (5 bases). Per germline, CDR1 SGHDT and CDR2 YYEEEE. CDR3 length equals 14 residues. V lost 5 bases and J 0 bases, leaving 11 bases between the germline ends. The CDR3, as DNA: TGTGCCAGCAGTCCTGACAGAGCTAACTATGGCTACACCTTC. Protein sequence: CASSPDRANYGYTF.

The sample holds many counts of this clone. The V call is TRBV30, the J call TRBJ1-3; 7 bases agree with TRBD1. CDR1 and CDR2 (germline): GTSNPN, SVGIG (reference sequence). The V segment lost 3 bases and the J segment 2 bases; nucleotides outside the gene matches: 4. The CDR3 totals 14 residues. This CDR3 is CAWRTTGAGNTIYF. The CDR3 DNA follows: TGTGCCTGGAGGACCACAGGGGCTGGAAACACCATATATTTT.

The chain couples TRBV7-3 to TRBJ2-2; TRBD2 aligns across 7 bases. The germline gives CDR1 SGHTA, CDR2 FQGTGA. The CDR3 covers 17 residues. The ends lost 4 bases at V and 5 bases at J; junction bases unmatched: 13. The CDR3 DNA sequence: TGTGCCAGCAGCTCCCTCCCTGCGGGAGTGGGGACCGGGGAGCTGTTTTTT. It is translated as CASSSLPAGVGTGELFF.

This clone turned up a few times. The chain joins TRBV7-2 to TRBJ1-2; 9 bases fit TRBD1. Germline trimming cut 1 base from V and 5 bases from J; bases unmatched to any gene: 5. Germline V lookup: CDR1 SGHTA, CDR2 FQGNSA. The CDR3 totals 15 residues. CDR3 coding DNA: TGTGCCAGCAGCTTAGACAGGGGGCGGAGTTATGGCTACACCTTC. Protein product: CASSLDRGRSYGYTF.

This sequence joins TRBV6-6 and TRBJ2-1, with 10 bases identical to TRBD1. V was clipped by 6 bases and J by 6 bases; unmatched bases: 11. CDR3 size: 16 residues. The germline V gene encodes CDR1 MNHNY and CDR2 SVGAGI (reference sequence). CDR3 protein: CASSPQADRGFNEQFF. DNA for the CDR3: TGTGCCAGCAGCCCCCAAGCGGACAGGGGGTTCAATGAGCAGTTCTTC.

The CDR3, as DNA: TGTGCCAGTTCCCCAGCGGGAGGGCTCGAGACCCAGTACTTC. Translating gives CASSPAGGLETQYF. The chain employs TRBV19 and TRBJ2-5; TRBD2 agrees at 10 bases. CDR3 length equals 14 residues. Trimming took 8 bases from V and 5 from J; bases not matched to a gene: 8. CDR1 LNHDA and CDR2 SQIVND come from the germline V gene (reference sequence). The full variable domain, in which reference TRBV19 and TRBJ2-5 provide the parts outside the CDR3, is DGGITQSPKYLFRKEGQNVTLSCEQNLNHDAMYWYRQDPGQGLRLIYYSQIVNDFQKGDIAEGYSVSREKKESFPLTVTSAQKNPTAFYLCASSPAGGLETQYFGPGTRLLVL.

This clone was recorded once. J is TRBJ1-3 and V is TRBV5-1, with a tentative D call TRBD1 (5 bases). V dropped 4 bases and J dropped 2 bases, with 13 bases sitting between them. Germline CDR1 and CDR2: SGHRS and YFSETQ. This CDR3 contains 15 residues. The CDR3 here is CASSPGAGTGNTIYF. The CDR3 DNA reads TGCGCCAGCAGCCCCGGGGCAGGGACTGGAAACACCATATATTTT.

The chain joins TRBV19 to TRBJ1-4, with TRBD1 matching over 7 bases. V dropped 4 bases and J dropped 4; count of bases not matched to a gene: 6. This CDR3 comprises 15 residues. Germline CDR1 is LNHDA and CDR2 is SQIVND (reference sequence). For the CDR3, the DNA is TGTGCCAGTAGTAAGGTGGGACAGCTTAATGAAAAACTGTTTTTT. This gives the protein CASSKVGQLNEKLFF.

The chain couples TRBV7-6 to TRBJ2-3; D unclear. CDR3 length: 14 amino acids. The germline V gene encodes CDR1 SGHVS and CDR2 FNYEAQ. V was pared by 5 bases and J by 0 bases, with 9 bases between. CDR3 DNA sequence: TGTGCCAGCAGCCCCTGGCAGAGCACAGATACGCAGTATTTT. Protein sequence: CASSPWQSTDTQYF.

This clone was detected a few times. This rearrangement joins TRBV7-2 to TRBJ1-1, with D maybe TRBD1 (5 bases). The germline gives CDR1 SGHTA, CDR2 FQGNSA. The CDR3 is made up of 14 amino acids. With 3 bases removed from V and 0 bases from J, the gap between germline ends came to 8 bases. CDR3 region: CASSFGGLNTEAFF. For the CDR3, the DNA is TGTGCCAGCAGCTTTGGGGGTTTGAACACTGAAGCTTTCTTT.

J is TRBJ1-5 and V is TRBV2; possible D gene TRBD1, 6 bases. This CDR3 is built from 14 residues. Between the trimmed V and J ends, which lost 6 bases and 8 bases, there was a span of 17 bases. The germline V gene has CDR1 SNHLY and CDR2 FYNNEI. CDR3 amino acids: CASRGGGGWEPQHF. In DNA, the CDR3 is TGTGCCAGCAGGGGGGGAGGGGGATGGGAGCCCCAGCATTTT.

The chain is built from TRBV6-5 and TRBJ1-4; 7 positions agree with TRBD1. This CDR3 is 14 amino acids long. V trimming: 8 bases; J trimming: 4 bases; junction bases outside the gene matches: 7. Germline CDR1 and CDR2: MNHEY and SVGAGI. The CDR3 nucleotides read TGTGCCAGCGCGTCCAGGGGGGGTAATGAAAAACTGTTTTTT. The encoded protein is CASASRGGNEKLFF.

The V and J genes are TRBV6-5 and TRBJ1-1, with unresolved D. From germline, CDR1 is MNHEY and CDR2 SVGAGI. The length of the CDR3 is 11 residues. Trimming left V 8 bases short and J 4 bases short, with 8 bases between. CDR3 amino acids: CASYYSTEAFF. In nucleotides, the CDR3 is TGTGCCAGCTACTATTCCACTGAAGCTTTCTTT.

The V call is TRBV19, the J call TRBJ1-2, with D possibly TRBD1 on 6 matching bases. Trimming left V 4 bases short and J 8 bases short, with 14 bases between. CDR1 and CDR2 (germline): LNHDA, SQIVND (reference sequence). This CDR3 is 13 amino acids long. CDR3 amino acids: CASSTTQGRGYTF. CDR3 in DNA: TGTGCCAGTAGTACGACACAGGGCAGGGGCTACACCTTC.

The chain couples TRBV7-9 to TRBJ2-3, with 12 nucleotides matching TRBD2. CDR3 size: 16 residues. Germline V gene data show CDR1 as SEHNR and CDR2 as FQNEAQ (reference sequence). J gave up 0 bases and V 5 bases, and 3 bases lay outside the gene matches. This CDR3 is CASSPGTSGSTDTQYF. As DNA, the CDR3 is TGTGCCAGCAGCCCCGGGACTAGCGGGAGCACAGATACGCAGTATTTT.

This clone was seen more than once but under ten times. The V call is TRBV15, the J call TRBJ2-7, with D unresolved. The CDR3 has 14 residues. V was shortened by 1 base and J by 3 bases, with 10 bases between the two germline ends. CDR1 and CDR2 from the germline V gene are LNHNV and YYDKDF (reference sequence). CDR3 coding DNA: TGTGCCACCAGCAGAGCCAGTCACGACTACGAGCAGTACTTC. Protein: CATSRASHDYEQYF.

This clone has just one count. V and J are TRBV28 and TRBJ1-2, with D hard to call. Trimming shortened V by 10 bases and J by 0 bases, and 12 bases separated the two germline ends. Germline-derived CDR1 and CDR2 are MDHEN and SYDVKM. This CDR3 region has 13 residues. The CDR3 DNA reads as TGTGCCATCCTCGAACCCGCTAACTATGGCTACACCTTC. It is translated as CAILEPANYGYTF.

V gene TRBV11-1 combines with J gene TRBJ1-4; D possibly corresponds to TRBD1 (6 bases). In germline, CDR1 is SGHAT, CDR2 FQDESV (reference sequence). This CDR3 comprises 15 residues. V was pared by 5 bases and J by 1 base, with 11 bases between. In nucleotides, the CDR3 is TGTGCCAGCAGCCCGATCAGGGGAACTAATGAAAAACTGTTTTTT. Its protein product is CASSPIRGTNEKLFF.

This chain connects TRBV5-4 to TRBJ1-4; no reliable D call. V gave up 4 bases and J gave up 6 bases, with 13 bases separating them. The V gene's germline CDR1 is SGHNT and CDR2 YYREEE (reference sequence). The CDR3 totals 14 residues. CDR3: CASSTSVGDEKLFF. The CDR3 nucleotides are TGTGCCAGCAGCACGTCAGTTGGGGATGAAAAACTGTTTTTT.

The chain joins TRBV5-1 to TRBJ2-3; TRBD1 agrees at 7 bases. The CDR3 contains 16 residues. The germline CDR1 and CDR2 sequences are SGHRS and YFSETQ. V lost 1 base, J lost 4 bases, and 9 bases stayed unmatched. The chain's CDR3 is CASSLIAGGRADTQYF. The DNA of the CDR3 is TGCGCCAGCAGCTTGATTGCAGGGGGTCGGGCAGATACGCAGTATTTT.

The gene calls are TRBV28 and TRBJ2-7; 9 nucleotides match TRBD2. Trimming at V came to 2 bases and at J to 7 bases, leaving 6 bases not matched to a gene. This CDR3 has 14 amino acids. In germline, CDR1 is MDHEN, CDR2 SYDVKM. The CDR3 DNA is TGTGCCAGCAGTTTAGCGGGAGGGCCGGGGGAGCAGTACTTC. Translated, it gives CASSLAGGPGEQYF. Combining the CDR3 with reference TRBV28 and TRBJ2-7 gives the whole variable domain DVKVTQSSRYLVKRTGEKVFLECVQDMDHENMFWYRQDPGLGLRLIYFSYDVKMKEKGDIPEGYSVSREKKERFSLILESASTNQTSMYLCASSLAGGPGEQYFGPGTRLTVT.

This clone has more than one count but fewer than ten. The V and J genes are TRBV5-1 and TRBJ1-1; tentatively, D is TRBD1 (5 bases). Germline V gene lookup returns CDR1 SGHRS and CDR2 YFSETQ. CDR3 length equals 12 residues. V gave up 6 bases and J gave up 5 bases, with 11 bases separating them. The CDR3 loop is CASMDHRTEAFF. In nucleotides, the CDR3 is TGCGCCAGCATGGACCACAGGACTGAAGCTTTCTTT. Complete variable domain (other parts from reference TRBV5-1 and TRBJ1-1): KAGVTQTPRYLIKTRGQQVTLSCSPISGHRSVSWYQQTPGQGLQFLFEYFSETQRNKGNFPGRFSGRQFSNSRSEMNVSTLELGDSALYLCASMDHRTEAFFGQGTRLTVV.

The rearrangement uses TRBV28 and TRBJ1-5; no clear D. CDR3 length: 13 residues. V dropped 6 bases and J dropped 3 bases, with 9 bases sitting between them. Germline V gene sequence: CDR1 MDHEN, CDR2 SYDVKM. CDR3 nucleotides: TGTGCCAGCAGGCTTGTGGCCAATCAGCCCCAGCATTTT. It codes for CASRLVANQPQHF.

The V gene is TRBV6-5, the J gene TRBJ1-5; no clear D gene. The V and J ends lost 1 base and 1 base respectively, with 5 bases between them. The CDR3 is 14 residues long. The germline gives CDR1 MNHEY, CDR2 SVGAGI. CDR3 DNA sequence: TGTGCCAGCAGTTACTATCAGAGCAATCAGCCCCAGCATTTT. Translation gives CASSYYQSNQPQHF.

The CDR3 bases are TGTGCCTGGAGAGGGGGCTCGAATGGCTACACCTTC. Translating it yields CAWRGGSNGYTF. This sequence joins TRBV30 and TRBJ1-2, with 7 positions matching TRBD1. The CDR3 is 12 amino acids. V was clipped by 3 bases and J by 6 bases; unmatched bases: 4. Germline V gene lookup returns CDR1 GTSNPN and CDR2 SVGIG (reference sequence).

This clone was observed a few times. The V gene is TRBV19, the J gene TRBJ2-7; TRBD2 might be the D (6 bases). The CDR3 has 13 residues. Germline V gene data show CDR1 as LNHDA and CDR2 as SQIVND (reference sequence). Trimming shortened V by 5 bases and J by 7 bases, and 15 bases separated the two germline ends. The CDR3 bases are TGTGCCAGTAGTGGGGGACTCCACCGGGAGCAGTACTTC. It translates to CASSGGLHREQYF.